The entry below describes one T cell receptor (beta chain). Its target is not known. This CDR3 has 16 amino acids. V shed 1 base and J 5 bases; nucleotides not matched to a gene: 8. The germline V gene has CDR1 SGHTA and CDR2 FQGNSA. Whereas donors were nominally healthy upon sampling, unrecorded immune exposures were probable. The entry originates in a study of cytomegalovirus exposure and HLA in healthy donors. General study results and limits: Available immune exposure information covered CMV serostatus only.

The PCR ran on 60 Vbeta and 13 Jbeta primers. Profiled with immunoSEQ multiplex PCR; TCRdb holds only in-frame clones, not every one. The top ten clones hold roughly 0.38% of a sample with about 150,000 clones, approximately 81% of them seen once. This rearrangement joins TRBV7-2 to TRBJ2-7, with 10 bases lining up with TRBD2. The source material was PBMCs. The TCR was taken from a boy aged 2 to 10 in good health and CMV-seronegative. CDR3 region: CASSLVASGSVDEQYF. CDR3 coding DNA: TGTGCCAGCAGCTTAGTGGCTAGCGGGAGTGTAGACGAGCAGTACTTC.